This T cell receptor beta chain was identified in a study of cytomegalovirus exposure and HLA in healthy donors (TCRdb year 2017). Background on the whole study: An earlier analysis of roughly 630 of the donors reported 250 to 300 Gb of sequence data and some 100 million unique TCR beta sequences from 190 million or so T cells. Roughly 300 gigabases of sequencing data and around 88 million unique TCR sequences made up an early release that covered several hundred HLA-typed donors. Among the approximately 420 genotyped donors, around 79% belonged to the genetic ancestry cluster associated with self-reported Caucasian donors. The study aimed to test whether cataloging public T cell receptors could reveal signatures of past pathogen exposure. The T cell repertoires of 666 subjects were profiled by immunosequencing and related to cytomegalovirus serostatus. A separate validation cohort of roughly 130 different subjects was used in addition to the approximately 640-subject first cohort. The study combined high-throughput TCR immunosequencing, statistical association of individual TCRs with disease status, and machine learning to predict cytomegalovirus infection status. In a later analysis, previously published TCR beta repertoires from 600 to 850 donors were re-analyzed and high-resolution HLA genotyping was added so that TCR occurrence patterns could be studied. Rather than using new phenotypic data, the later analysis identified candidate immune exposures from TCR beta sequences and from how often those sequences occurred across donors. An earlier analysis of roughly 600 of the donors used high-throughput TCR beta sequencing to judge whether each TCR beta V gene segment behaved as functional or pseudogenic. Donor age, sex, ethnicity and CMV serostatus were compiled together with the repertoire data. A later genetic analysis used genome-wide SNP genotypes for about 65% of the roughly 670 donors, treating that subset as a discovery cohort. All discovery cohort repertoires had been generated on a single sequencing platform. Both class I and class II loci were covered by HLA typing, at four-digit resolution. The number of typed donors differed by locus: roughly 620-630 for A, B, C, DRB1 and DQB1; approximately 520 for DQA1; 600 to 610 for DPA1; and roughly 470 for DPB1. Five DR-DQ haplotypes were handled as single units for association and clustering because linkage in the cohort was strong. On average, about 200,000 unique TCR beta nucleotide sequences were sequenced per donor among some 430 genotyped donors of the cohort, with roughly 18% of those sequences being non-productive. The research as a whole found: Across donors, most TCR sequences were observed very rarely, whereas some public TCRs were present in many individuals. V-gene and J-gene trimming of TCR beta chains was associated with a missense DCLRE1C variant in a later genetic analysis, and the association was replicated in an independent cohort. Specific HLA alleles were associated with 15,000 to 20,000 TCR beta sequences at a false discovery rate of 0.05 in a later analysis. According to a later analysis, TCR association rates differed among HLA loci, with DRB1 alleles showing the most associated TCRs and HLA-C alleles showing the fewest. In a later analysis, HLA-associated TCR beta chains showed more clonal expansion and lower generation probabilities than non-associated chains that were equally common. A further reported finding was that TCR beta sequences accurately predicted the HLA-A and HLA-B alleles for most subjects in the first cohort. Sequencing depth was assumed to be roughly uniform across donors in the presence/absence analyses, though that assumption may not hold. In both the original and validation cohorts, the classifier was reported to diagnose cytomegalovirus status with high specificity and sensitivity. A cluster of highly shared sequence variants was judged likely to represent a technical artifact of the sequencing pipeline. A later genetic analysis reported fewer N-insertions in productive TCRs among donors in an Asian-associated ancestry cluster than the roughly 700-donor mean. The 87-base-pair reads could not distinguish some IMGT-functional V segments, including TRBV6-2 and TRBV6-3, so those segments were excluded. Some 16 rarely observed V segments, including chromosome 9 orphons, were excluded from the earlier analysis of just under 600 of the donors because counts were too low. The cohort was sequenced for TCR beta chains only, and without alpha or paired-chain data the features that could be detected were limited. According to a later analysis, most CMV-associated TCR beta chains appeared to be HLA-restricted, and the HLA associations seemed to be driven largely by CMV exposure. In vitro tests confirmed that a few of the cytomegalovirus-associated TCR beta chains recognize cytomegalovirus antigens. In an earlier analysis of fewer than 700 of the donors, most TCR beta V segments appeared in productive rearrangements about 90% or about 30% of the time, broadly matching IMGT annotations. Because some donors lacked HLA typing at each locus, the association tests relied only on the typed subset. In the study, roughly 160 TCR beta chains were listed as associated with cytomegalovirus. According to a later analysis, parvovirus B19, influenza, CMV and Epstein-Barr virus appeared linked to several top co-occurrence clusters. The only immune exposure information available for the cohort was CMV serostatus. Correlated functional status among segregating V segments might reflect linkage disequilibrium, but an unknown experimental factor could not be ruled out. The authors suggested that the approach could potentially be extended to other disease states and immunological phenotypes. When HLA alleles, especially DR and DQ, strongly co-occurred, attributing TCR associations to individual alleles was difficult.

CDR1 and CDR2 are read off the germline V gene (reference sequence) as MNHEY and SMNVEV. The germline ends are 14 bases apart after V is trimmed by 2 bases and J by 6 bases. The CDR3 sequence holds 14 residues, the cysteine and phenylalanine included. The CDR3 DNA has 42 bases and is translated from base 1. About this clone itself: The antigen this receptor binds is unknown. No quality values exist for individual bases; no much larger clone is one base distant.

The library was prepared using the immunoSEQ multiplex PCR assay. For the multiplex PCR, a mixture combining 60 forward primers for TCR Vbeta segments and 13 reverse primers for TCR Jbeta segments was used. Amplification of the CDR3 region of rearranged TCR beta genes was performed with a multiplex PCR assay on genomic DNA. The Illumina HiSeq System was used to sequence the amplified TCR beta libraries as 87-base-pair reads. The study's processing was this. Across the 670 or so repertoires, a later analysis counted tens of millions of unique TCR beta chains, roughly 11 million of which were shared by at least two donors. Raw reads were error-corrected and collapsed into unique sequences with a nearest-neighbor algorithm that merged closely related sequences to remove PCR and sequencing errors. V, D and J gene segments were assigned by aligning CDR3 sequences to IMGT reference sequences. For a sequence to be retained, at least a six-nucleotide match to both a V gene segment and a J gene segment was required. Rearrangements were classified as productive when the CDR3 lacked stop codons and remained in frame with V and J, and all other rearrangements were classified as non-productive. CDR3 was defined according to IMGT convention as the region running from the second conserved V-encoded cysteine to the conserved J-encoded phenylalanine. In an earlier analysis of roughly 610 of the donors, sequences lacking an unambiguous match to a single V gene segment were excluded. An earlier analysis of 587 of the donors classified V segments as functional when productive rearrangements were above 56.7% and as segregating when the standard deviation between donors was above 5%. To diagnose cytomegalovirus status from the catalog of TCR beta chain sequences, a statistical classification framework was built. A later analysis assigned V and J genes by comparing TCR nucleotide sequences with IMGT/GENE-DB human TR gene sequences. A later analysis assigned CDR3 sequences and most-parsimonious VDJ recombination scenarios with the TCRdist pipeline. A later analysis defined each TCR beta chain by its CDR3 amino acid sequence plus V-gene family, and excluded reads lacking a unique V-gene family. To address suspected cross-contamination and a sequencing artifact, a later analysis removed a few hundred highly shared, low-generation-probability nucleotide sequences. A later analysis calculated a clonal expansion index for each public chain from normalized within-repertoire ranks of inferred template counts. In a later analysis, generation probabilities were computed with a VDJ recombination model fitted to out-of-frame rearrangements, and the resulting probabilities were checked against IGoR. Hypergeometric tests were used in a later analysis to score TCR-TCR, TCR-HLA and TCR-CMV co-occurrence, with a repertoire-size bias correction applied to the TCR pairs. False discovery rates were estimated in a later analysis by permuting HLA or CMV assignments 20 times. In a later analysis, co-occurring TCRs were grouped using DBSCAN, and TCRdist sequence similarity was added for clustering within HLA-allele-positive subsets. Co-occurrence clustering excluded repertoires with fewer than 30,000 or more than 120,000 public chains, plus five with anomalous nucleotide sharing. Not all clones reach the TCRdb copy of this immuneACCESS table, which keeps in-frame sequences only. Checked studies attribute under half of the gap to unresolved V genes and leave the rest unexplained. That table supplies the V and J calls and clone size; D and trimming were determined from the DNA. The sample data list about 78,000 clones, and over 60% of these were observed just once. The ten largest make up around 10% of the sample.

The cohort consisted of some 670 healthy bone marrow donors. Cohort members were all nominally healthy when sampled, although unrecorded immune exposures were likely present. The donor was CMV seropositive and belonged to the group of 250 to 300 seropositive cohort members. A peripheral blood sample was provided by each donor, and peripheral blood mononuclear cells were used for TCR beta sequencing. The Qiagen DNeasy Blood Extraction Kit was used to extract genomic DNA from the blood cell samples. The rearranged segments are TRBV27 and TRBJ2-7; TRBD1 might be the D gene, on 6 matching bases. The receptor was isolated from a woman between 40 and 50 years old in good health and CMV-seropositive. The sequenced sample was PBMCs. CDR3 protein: CASSLQGIPGEQYF. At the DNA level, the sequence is TGTGCCAGCAGTTTACAGGGGATTCCCGGCGAGCAGTACTTC.